A selection of T cell receptor beta chains follows, all from one sample in a study of T cell repertoires in cytomegalovirus infection. One entry per CDR3 protein results from TCRdb running MiXCR on the reads. Found here are about 570,000 distinct CDR3 sequences, approximately 40% of them singletons; the top ten hold 48%. These receptors' antigens are unknown. The sequenced sample was cultured PBMCs, obtained from culture after CMV antigen stimulation. Receptors originate from a human donor in good health (CMV status not recorded). Some clones in this sample may be carry-over from other donors' samples. CDR3s include the opening cysteine and the closing phenylalanine or tryptophan. D genes are given only for firm matches. Clone size is not always given. Where it is, it says once, few, many or a class for expanded clones.

j_call	clone_size	v_call	d_call	cdr3_nt	cdr3_aa
TRBJ2-1	.	TRBV7-9	.	TGTGCCAGCCTCTTAAACGGGGAGGAGCAGTTCTTC	CASLLNGEEQFF
TRBJ2-3	.	TRBV7-6	.	TGTGCCAGCGGTAGGGGGGCAGATACGCAGTATTTT	CASGRGADTQYF
TRBJ2-7	once	TRBV20-1	TRBD2	TGCAGTGCTAGATCACACCCCGGGACTAGCGGGAGTTCCCCCTACGAGCAGTACTTC	CSARSHPGTSGSSPYEQYF
TRBJ1-1	few	TRBV7-2	TRBD1	TGTGCCAGCCGGTACAGGGGGTTGGGCACTGAAGCTTTCTTT	CASRYRGLGTEAFF
TRBJ2-2	few	TRBV5-4	.	TGTGCCAGCAGCCAGGTGACCCCCCCCACCGGGGAGCTGTTTTTT	CASSQVTPPTGELFF
TRBJ1-4	many	TRBV7-2	.	TGTGCCAGCAGCCCAGGACAGCCCTTTAATGAAAAACTGTTTTTT	CASSPGQPFNEKLFF
TRBJ1-4	.	TRBV20-1	.	TGCAGTGCTAGAGATAGGTCGGGGGGTGCAACTAATGAAAAACTGTTTTTT	CSARDRSGGATNEKLFF
TRBJ2-7	few	TRBV4-1	.	TGCGCCAGCAGCCAGGAACCGGGGGCTTACGAGCAGTACTTC	CASSQEPGAYEQYF
TRBJ1-5	few	TRBV19	TRBD1	TGTGCCAGCCGAGATGGGACAGGGGATAATCAGCCCCAGCATTTT	CASRDGTGDNQPQHF
TRBJ2-5	.	TRBV4-1	TRBD2	TGCGCCAGCAGCCGTATAGCGGGAGACCGGGAGACCCAGTACTTC	CASSRIAGDRETQYF
TRBJ2-7	.	TRBV6-2/TRBV6-3	.	TGTGCCAGCACCGACAGGTCCTTTCGCTACGAGCAGTACTTC	CASTDRSFRYEQYF
TRBJ2-2	few	TRBV27	.	TGTGCCAGCAGTTTTTCTCCCGTAGTGAACACCGGGGAGCTGTTTTTT	CASSFSPVVNTGELFF
TRBJ1-1	.	TRBV28	TRBD1	TGTGCCAGCAGTCCATGGGACAGTTGGAACACTGAAGCTTTCTTT	CASSPWDSWNTEAFF
TRBJ2-7	few	TRBV6-5	.	TGTGCCAGCAGTTACTCCGGTCTCGCCCACGAGCAGTACTTC	CASSYSGLAHEQYF
TRBJ2-7	few	TRBV12-3/TRBV12-4	.	TGTGCCAGCAAAACCGGGTCCTCCTACGAGCAGTACTTC	CASKTGSSYEQYF
TRBJ1-4	.	TRBV2	.	TGTGCCAGCAGTGAAGCGCTGAGAAATGAAAAACTGTTTTTT	CASSEALRNEKLFF